A selection of T cell receptor beta chains follows, all from one sample in a study of T cells in lung cancer brain metastases. Repertoires were generated with immunoSEQ multiplex PCR, while TCRdb's copy carries only in-frame clones and drops some. The sample consists of about 5,600 clones, more than 80% of them appearing once. The sequenced material came from tumor tissue from a brain metastasis. The source of these receptors is a man in his fifties with non-small cell lung cancer that had spread to the brain. Each CDR3 is given with its conserved first and last residue. A D gene is named only where the DNA matches it firmly. Only some rows state a clone size, as once, few, many or a class for expanded clones.

v_gene,j_gene,abundance,d_gene,CDR3nt,CDR3aa
TRBV4-3,TRBJ1-3,.,.,TGCGCCAGCAGCCATCTCCTAGGGCAGGAGTTGTCTGGAAACACCATATATTTT,CASSHLLGQELSGNTIYF
TRBV30,TRBJ1-2,few,.,TGTGCCTGGAGGGTCACACCCCCGATGAGCTACACCTTC,CAWRVTPPMSYTF
TRBV7-2,TRBJ1-6,.,.,TGTGCCAGCAGCTTATCAGAGGGCGGGAATTCACCCCTCCACTTT,CASSLSEGGNSPLHF
TRBV19,TRBJ1-1,.,.,TGTGCCAGTACCCAGCATGGACAGCTGAACACTGAAGCTTTCTTT,CASTQHGQLNTEAFF
TRBV30,TRBJ2-4,.,.,TGTGCCTGTCGTGTAGGAGCTCTAGCCAAAAACATTCAGTACTTC,CACRVGALAKNIQYF
TRBV2,TRBJ1-1,.,TRBD1,TGTGCCAGCAGGCCCGGGACAGCTGAAGCTTTCTTT,CASRPGTAEAFF
TRBV4-1,TRBJ2-7,.,.,TGCGCCAGCAGCCATCCGACAGGGAGGGCCGGCTCCTACGAGCAGTACTTC,CASSHPTGRAGSYEQYF
TRBV30,TRBJ1-2,once,TRBD1,TGTGCCTGTGGACAGGGTTATGGCTACACCTTC,CACGQGYGYTF
TRBV30,TRBJ1-6,.,.,TGTGCCTGGAGTGTGACTTCCGGCTATAATTCACCCCTCCACTTT,CAWSVTSGYNSPLHF
TRBV5-1,TRBJ1-2,.,TRBD1,TGCGCCAGCAGCTTGGGGGACAGGGATAAGGGCTACACCTTC,CASSLGDRDKGYTF
TRBV9,TRBJ2-5,.,.,TGTGCCAGCAGCACTATCTCCCGACGGGGTATTCAAGAGACCCAGTACTTC,CASSTISRRGIQETQYF
TRBV19,TRBJ2-5,.,.,TGTGCCAGTAGTAGCCTAGAGGGAACCAAGGGAGAGACCCAGTACTTC,CASSSLEGTKGETQYF
TRBV6-5,TRBJ1-5,.,.,TGTGCCAGCAGACGTGATAGCAATCAGCCCCAGCATTTT,CASRRDSNQPQHF
TRBV7-9,TRBJ2-7,.,TRBD2,TGTGCCAGCAGCCCGCCTAGCGGGACCTACGAGCAGTACTTC,CASSPPSGTYEQYF
TRBV4-1,TRBJ2-5,.,TRBD2,TGCGCCAGCAGCCAATTCGGGGGGGGCCTAGGAGAGACCCAGTACTTC,CASSQFGGGLGETQYF
TRBV5-1,TRBJ2-5,.,.,TGCGCCAGCAGCTTCGCAGACAGTCAAGAGACCCAGTACTTC,CASSFADSQETQYF